This record looks at one TCR beta chain sequence and its context. The source of the sample is a study of control samples from healthy donors and cancer patients. The CDR3 totals 15 residues. Germline values: CDR1 SGHTA, CDR2 FQGNSA. Trimming at V came to 4 bases and at J to 6 bases, leaving 8 bases not matched to a gene. The method was immunoSEQ multiplex PCR; TCRdb's version includes in-frame clones alone and lacks a portion of them. The sample carries tens of thousands of clones, around 87% recorded once. The sample comprised blood. This sequence joins TRBV7-2 and TRBJ2-1; TRBD2 agrees at 8 bases. The TCR sequence derives from a man aged 50-59 years in good health. The CDR3 DNA follows: TGTGCCAGCAGCTCTAAGACTAGCGTGAGCAATGAGCAGTTCTTC. This sequence encodes CASSSKTSVSNEQFF.